This entry concerns a single T cell receptor beta chain. TCRdb keeps only in-frame clones here, not all; method: immunoSEQ multiplex PCR. Among roughly 89,000 clones listed, around 93% were seen once. These data are taken from a study of T cell changes during pregnancy in multiple sclerosis. The V and J ends lost 8 bases and 7 bases respectively, with 15 bases between them. Germline CDR1 MNHEY, CDR2 SMNVEV (reference sequence). The CDR3 runs 12 residues. This clonotype was sampled from a female donor with multiple sclerosis, enrolled in a pregnancy study. V gene TRBV27 combines with J gene TRBJ2-7; tentatively, D is TRBD2 (6 bases). The source was peripheral blood, collected in the third trimester of pregnancy. The CDR3 DNA reads as TGTGCCAGCGCAAGGCGGGATTTAGAGCAGTACTTC. Its translation is CASARRDLEQYF.